The text below deals with one T cell receptor (beta chain). Antigen: not known. The entry originates in a study of cytomegalovirus exposure and HLA in healthy donors. Study observations and caveats: Overall, approximately 150 TCR beta chains were annotated as cytomegalovirus-associated. Upon later analysis, HLA-associated TCR beta chains proved more clonally expanded than other, equally common chains. Later analysis identified a missense DCLRE1C variant that was linked to TCR beta V- and J-gene trimming.

Primers: 60 Vbeta forward and 13 Jbeta reverse. Here immunoSEQ multiplex PCR was the method, and the copy in TCRdb shows in-frame clones only, minus some. The sample records 20,000 to 30,000 clones, roughly 79% being singletons. The V gene end was trimmed by 2 bases and the J gene end by 5 bases; junction bases not matched to a gene: 0. This CDR3 spans 13 amino acids. Germline V gene lookup returns CDR1 ENHRY and CDR2 SYGVKD. The chain carries TRBV10-3 and TRBJ2-3; 8 bases are a match to TRBD1. Sequenced sample: PBMCs. This receptor was identified in a male donor in good health and CMV-seronegative. The CDR3 protein is CAISETGGDTQYF. The CDR3 DNA reads TGTGCCATCAGTGAGACAGGGGGAGATACGCAGTATTTT.